This TCR beta chain originates from a study of shared clonotypes between healthy human individuals. About the research overall: Researchers drew samples from two women and three men aged 18 to 49.

Study-wide findings and caveats: Naive CD4 clonotypes were shared across several donors at roughly 5%.

Assay: immunoSEQ multiplex PCR; the TCRdb copy retains only in-frame clones and omits some. The sample has millions of clones, around 96% seen once; the top ten hold 0.85% to 1.3%. Points on this clone: Its antigen is not identified.

Trimming stripped 2 bases from V and 0 bases from J, with 16 bases between. The CDR3 has 17 residues. Germline V gene data show CDR1 as SNHLY and CDR2 as FYNNEI. CD8 cells classed as naive were CD45RO-negative and positively selected for CCR7, excluding terminally differentiated effector memory CD45RA+ cells. The TCR was taken from a man younger than 35 in good health. V gene TRBV2 combines with J gene TRBJ1-2; D unclear. Sequencing was performed on naive CD8+ T cells sorted from blood. This CDR3 is CASSELPYREANYGYTF. CDR3 nucleotide sequence: TGTGCCAGCAGTGAACTCCCATACCGGGAAGCTAACTATGGCTACACCTTC.